A selection of T cell receptor beta chains follows, all from one sample in a study of chemoradiotherapy in HPV16-positive cancers. Assay: immunoSEQ multiplex PCR; the TCRdb copy retains only in-frame clones and omits some. Of about 1,800 clones in the sample, about four fifths were seen once. The sample in question was tumor tissue, obtained from a patient who underwent chemoradiotherapy. These receptors were collected from a human donor with HPV-associated anogenital cancer. Each CDR3 is given without its conserved first and last residue. Each record gives: J gene, V gene, CDR3 protein.

J: TRBJ1-2; V: TRBV11-3; CDR3: ASSLEGRGSNYGYT
J: TRBJ1-2; V: TRBV9; CDR3: ASSARTGGSYGYT
J: TRBJ2-1; V: TRBV28; CDR3: ASSSTGYEQF
J: TRBJ2-7; V: TRBV2; CDR3: ASMGDLGSYEQY
J: TRBJ2-1; V: TRBV5-1; CDR3: ASYPQLADNEQF
J: TRBJ2-2; V: TRBV21-1; CDR3: ARPTGRNTGELF
J: TRBJ2-3; V: TRBV19; CDR3: ASSGDSHPSTDTQY
J: TRBJ2-3; V: TRBV6-6; CDR3: ASRLDLYTDTQY
J: TRBJ1-5; V: TRBV11-2; CDR3: ASSPSTGVDQPQH
J: TRBJ2-1; V: TRBV30; CDR3: AWSLFTSGNNEQF
J: TRBJ2-2; V: TRBV25-1; CDR3: ASDRGLGELF
J: TRBJ2-5; V: TRBV18; CDR3: ASAGGTQY
J: TRBJ1-2; V: TRBV7-9; CDR3: ASSLGTGYLDGYT
J: TRBJ1-1; V: TRBV7-3; CDR3: ASSLSGRNTEAF
J: TRBJ1-4; V: TRBV5-1; CDR3: ASRARADINEKLF